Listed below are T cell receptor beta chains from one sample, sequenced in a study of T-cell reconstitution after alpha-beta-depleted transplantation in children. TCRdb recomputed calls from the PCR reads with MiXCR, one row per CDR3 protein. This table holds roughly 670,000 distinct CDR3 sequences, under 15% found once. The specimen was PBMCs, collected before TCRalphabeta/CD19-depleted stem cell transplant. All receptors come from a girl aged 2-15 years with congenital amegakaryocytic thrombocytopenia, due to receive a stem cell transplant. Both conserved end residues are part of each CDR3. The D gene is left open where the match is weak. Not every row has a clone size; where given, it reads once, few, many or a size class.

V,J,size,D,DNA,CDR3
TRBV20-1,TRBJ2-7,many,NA,TGCAGTGCTAGAGGGGACCGCCACTACGAGCAGTACTTC,CSARGDRHYEQYF
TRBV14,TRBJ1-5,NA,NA,TGTGCCAGCAGCCAATCGGCAGACCAGCCCCAGCATTTT,CASSQSADQPQHF
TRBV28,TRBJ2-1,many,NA,TGTGCCAGCACCCTCTCCTGGGCTCGCCGCTACAATGAGCAGTTCTTC,CASTLSWARRYNEQFF
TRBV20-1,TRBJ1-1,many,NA,TGCAGTGCTAGTTTAACATCTGACACTGAAGCTTTCTTT,CSASLTSDTEAFF
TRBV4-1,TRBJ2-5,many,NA,TGCGCCAGCAGCCAAGGAGTCCTTGGGGACCAGTACTTC,CASSQGVLGDQYF
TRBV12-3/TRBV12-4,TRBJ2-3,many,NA,TGTGCCAGCAGTTTAGACCGGGGTGAGGATACGCAGTATTTT,CASSLDRGEDTQYF
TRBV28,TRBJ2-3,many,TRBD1,TGTGCCAGCAGTTTAAGGACAGGGATAGCAGATACGCAGTATTTT,CASSLRTGIADTQYF
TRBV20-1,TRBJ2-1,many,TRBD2,TGCAGTGCTCGTAGCGGGAGGACGTACAATGAGCAGTTCTTC,CSARSGRTYNEQFF
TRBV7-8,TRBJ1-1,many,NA,TGTGCCAGCAGCGCTACAGGACCCATGAACACTGAAGCTTTCTTT,CASSATGPMNTEAFF
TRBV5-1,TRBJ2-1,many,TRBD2,TGCGCCAGCAGCTTGGTAGCGGGAGGGCCCTCTGATGAGCAGTTCTTC,CASSLVAGGPSDEQFF
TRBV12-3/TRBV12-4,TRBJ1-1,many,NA,TGTGCCAGCAGTTCGGACACGAACACTGAAGCTTTCTTT,CASSSDTNTEAFF
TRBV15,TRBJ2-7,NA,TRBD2,TGTGCCACCAGCAGAGAGAATTGGGTAGCGGGAGAACCCTACGAGCAGTACTTC,CATSRENWVAGEPYEQYF
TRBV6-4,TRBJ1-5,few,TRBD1,TGTGCCAGCAGTCCGATTGGGGACAGGAGATTTGGGGGTCAGCCCCAGCATTTT,CASSPIGDRRFGGQPQHF
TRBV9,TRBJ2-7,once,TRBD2,TGTGCCAGCAGCGCAACTAGCGGGAGCGGTCGCGAGCAGTACTTC,CASSATSGSGREQYF
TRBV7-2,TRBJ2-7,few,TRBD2,TGTGCCAGCAGCTTATTTAGCGGGACGACCTACGAGCAGTACTTC,CASSLFSGTTYEQYF
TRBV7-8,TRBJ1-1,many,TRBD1,TGTGCCAGCAGCTTTTGGGGTACGCGACAGGGGATGAACACTGAAGCTTTCTTT,CASSFWGTRQGMNTEAFF
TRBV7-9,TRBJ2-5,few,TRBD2,TGTGCCAGCAGCTTTATTAGCGGGACGGCGCCTCAAGAGACCCAGTACTTC,CASSFISGTAPQETQYF
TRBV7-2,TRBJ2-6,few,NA,TGTGCCAGCAGCCCAGACGTGGGGGTCCCTGGGGCCAACGTCCTGACTTTC,CASSPDVGVPGANVLTF
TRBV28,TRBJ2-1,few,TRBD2,TGTGCCAGCAGTTTCAACTTGGGGGGGGAGGAGCAGTTCTTC,CASSFNLGGEEQFF
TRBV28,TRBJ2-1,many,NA,TGTGCCAGCAAGCTAGTCGGAGGCAATGAGCAGTTCTTC,CASKLVGGNEQFF
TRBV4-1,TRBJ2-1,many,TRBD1,TGCGCCAGCAGCCTACGACGGACAGGTCGCAATGAGCAGTTCTTC,CASSLRRTGRNEQFF
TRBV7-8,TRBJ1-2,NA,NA,TGTGCCAGCAGCCAAGTACAGGGTGCGAAAGGCTACACCTTC,CASSQVQGAKGYTF
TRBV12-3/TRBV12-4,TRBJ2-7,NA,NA,TGTGCCAGCAGCTTTCCCCCGACATCCTACGAGCAGTACTTC,CASSFPPTSYEQYF
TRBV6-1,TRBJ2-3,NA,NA,TGTGCCAGCATGAGGAAAGGAGGATGGACAGATACGCAGTATTTT,CASMRKGGWTDTQYF
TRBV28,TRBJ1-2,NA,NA,TGTGCCAGCAGTCCAACAGGGCCCCGCGTCTACACCTTC,CASSPTGPRVYTF
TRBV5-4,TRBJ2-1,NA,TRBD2,TGTGCCAGCAGCCGGGGCCTAGTGAGGGAGGGCAACAATGAGCAGTCCTTC,CASSRGLVREGNNEQSF
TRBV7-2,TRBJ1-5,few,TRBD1,TGTGCCAGCAGCTGGGGACAGCGCAATCAGCCCCAGCATTTT,CASSWGQRNQPQHF
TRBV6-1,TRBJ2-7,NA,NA,TGTGCCAGCAGGCCCGTGACCCACAGTTACGAGCAGTACTTC,CASRPVTHSYEQYF
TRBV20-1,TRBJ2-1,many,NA,TGCAGTGCTAGAGGCCTATGGGGAGGCAAGGAGCCTTACAATGAGCAGTTCTTC,CSARGLWGGKEPYNEQFF
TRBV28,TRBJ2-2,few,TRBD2,TGTGCCAGCAGTTCCCTCCTCGGGACTAGAGCGAACACCGGGGAGCTGTTTTTT,CASSSLLGTRANTGELFF
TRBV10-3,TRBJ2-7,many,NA,TGTGCCATCAGTGAGTCTGAAGGCGAGCAGTACTTC,CAISESEGEQYF
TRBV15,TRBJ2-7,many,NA,TGTGCCACCAGCAGAGAGAACCGAGAGCAGTACTTC,CATSRENREQYF
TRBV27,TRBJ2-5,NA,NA,TGTGCCAGCAGTTTTAGTTCAGATTGGAGAAGAGAGACCCAGTACTTC,CASSFSSDWRRETQYF
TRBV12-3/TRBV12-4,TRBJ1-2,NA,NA,TGTGCCAGCAGTTTAGGAGTAGAGGGGGACTATGGCTACACCTTC,CASSLGVEGDYGYTF
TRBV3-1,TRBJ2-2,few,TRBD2,TGTGCCAGCAGCCAAGGTCGGAGCGGGAGGTTGGACACCGGGGAGCTGTTTTTT,CASSQGRSGRLDTGELFF
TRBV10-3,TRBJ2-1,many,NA,TGTGCCATCAGTGAGGGGCTCTCTGAGCAGTTCTTC,CAISEGLSEQFF
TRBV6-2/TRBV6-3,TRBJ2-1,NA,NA,TGTGCCAGCAGCCAGCTAGGGGGGACCGAGCAGTTCTTC,CASSQLGGTEQFF
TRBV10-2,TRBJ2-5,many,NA,TGCGCCAGCAGCGCGTTTTTCTTAGTGGGAGAGGAGGAGACCCAGTACTTC,CASSAFFLVGEEETQYF
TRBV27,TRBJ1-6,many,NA,TGTGCCAGCAGTTTGGACCCCTATAATTCACCCCTCCACTTT,CASSLDPYNSPLHF
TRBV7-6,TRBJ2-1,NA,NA,TGTGCCAGCAGCTCCGACGACCCCCGGTACAATGAGCAGTTCTTC,CASSSDDPRYNEQFF
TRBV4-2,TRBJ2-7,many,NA,TGTGCCAGCAGCCAAGAAGGGGAACTTCAGGGATCCTACGAGCAGTACTTC,CASSQEGELQGSYEQYF
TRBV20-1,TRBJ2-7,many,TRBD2,TGCAGTGCTAGAACTACTAGCGTCTACGAGCAGTACTTC,CSARTTSVYEQYF
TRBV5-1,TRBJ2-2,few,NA,TGCGCCAGCAGGGTAGCTGGGCAGCCCGGGGAGCTGTTTTTT,CASRVAGQPGELFF
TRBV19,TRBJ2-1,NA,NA,TGTGCCAGTAGTATAGTAGTAGAAAATGAGCAGTTCTTC,CASSIVVENEQFF
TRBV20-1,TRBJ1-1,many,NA,TGCAGTGTAGGTTCGGGGGGCACTGAAGCTTTCTTT,CSVGSGGTEAFF
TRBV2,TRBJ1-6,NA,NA,TGTGCCAGCATACCCCGCGGGCCGGGCGGGAATTCACCCCTCCACTTT,CASIPRGPGGNSPLHF